This TCR beta chain was profiled in a study of blood T cell repertoires in COVID-19. Study-wide context: Acute-phase and convalescent COVID-19 samples originated in the United States, Italy and Spain. Sources were T cells, B-cell-depleted T cells, or PBMCs; the material itself was cDNA or gDNA.

In the authors' methods: Using reference gene primer amplification, nucleated cell counts were estimated. TCRdb keeps only in-frame clones here, not all; method: immunoSEQ multiplex PCR. Clonal size and the V and J genes are those of that table, whereas D and trimming came from the DNA. The sample lists around 95,000 clones; more than 65% were seen once. The germline gives CDR1 MNHEY, CDR2 SVGAGI. CDR3 length: 15 amino acids. Trimming removed 3 bases at V and 0 bases at J, with 11 bases between. V gene TRBV6-5 combines with J gene TRBJ1-1; D gene uncertain. The clonotype comes from a woman in her seventies with acute or convalescent COVID-19. Sequenced material: peripheral blood. As DNA, the CDR3 is TGTGCCAGCAGTTATTTTCTCGGGATGAACACTGAAGCTTTCTTT. Translation: CASSYFLGMNTEAFF.